The 24 T cell receptor beta chains presented below share a single source sample, sequenced in a study of human CD8 memory T cell subsets. UMI-labeled 5' RACE was the method by which TCR beta libraries were made. TCRdb reprocessed the 5' RACE reads, keeping one entry per CDR3 protein, no DNA. The listing records 7,000 to 7,500 distinct CDR3 sequences. Material for sequencing was CD8+ T cells from PBMCs. These receptors were taken from a human donor in good health.

The chain's CDR3 is CASSDQRGNTGELFF. The rearrangement joins TRBV2 to TRBJ2-2; TCRdb's D call of TRBD2 is untestable without DNA. The length of the CDR3 is 15 residues. Germline CDR1 is SNHLY and CDR2 is FYNNEI.

The V call is TRBV10-3, the J call TRBJ2-7; TCRdb's assignment of TRBD2 cannot be checked, as there is no DNA. The CDR3 is 13 residues long. CDR1 and CDR2 (germline): ENHRY, SYGVKD. CDR3 sequence reads: CAIGTSGSYEQYF.

V usage is TRBV6-5 and J usage is TRBJ2-7; TCRdb reports TRBD1, a call that lacks DNA to check it against. Germline V gene lookup returns CDR1 MNHEY and CDR2 SVGAGI. This CDR3 spans 15 amino acids. The CDR3 protein is CASSYSGEGSYEQYF.

The chain joins TRBV3-1 to TRBJ2-2. Germline V gene data show CDR1 as LGHDT and CDR2 as YNNKEL (reference sequence). This CDR3 has 12 residues. CDR3 amino acids: CASSHNPGELFF. The full variable domain, rest sourced from reference TRBV3-1 and TRBJ2-2, is DTAVSQTPKYLVTQMGNDKSIKCEQNLGHDTMYWYKQDSKKFLKIMFSYNNKELIINETVPNRFSPKSPDKAHLNLHINSLELGDSAVYFCASSHNPGELFFGEGSRLTVL.

This clonotype counts as medium-sized (0.01 to 0.1%) by frequency. The chain employs TRBV29-1 and TRBJ2-2; TCRdb picks TRBD2, but there is no DNA to check that call. The CDR3 totals 13 residues. Per the germline V gene, CDR1 is SQVTM and CDR2 is ANQGSEA. CDR3: CSVVTGGPGELFF.

The gene calls are TRBV3-1 and TRBJ1-2; TCRdb indicates TRBD1, and absent DNA this call remains unverified. The CDR3 runs to 13 residues. CDR1 LGHDT and CDR2 YNNKEL come from the germline V gene (reference sequence). CDR3 region: CASSPGQSYGYTF.

The J gene is TRBJ1-1, the V gene TRBV18. CDR1 is KGHSH, CDR2 LQKENI, per germline. There are 13 residues in the CDR3. The CDR3: CASSLQGDTEAFF.

The chain carries TRBV2 and TRBJ2-4; TCRdb gives TRBD1 as the D gene, but with no DNA this cannot be confirmed. This CDR3 is 15 amino acids long. Germline loops: CDR1 SNHLY, CDR2 FYNNEI. CDR3 in amino acids: CASSEQGQGKNIQYF.

The CDR3 reads CASSLFNRVYEQYF. This chain connects TRBV27 to TRBJ2-7. CDR1 and CDR2 (germline): MNHEY, SMNVEV (reference sequence). The CDR3 has 14 residues.

The J gene is TRBJ2-2, the V gene TRBV6-1; TCRdb's assignment of TRBD1 cannot be checked, as there is no DNA. Germline values: CDR1 MNHNS, CDR2 SASEGT. This CDR3 has 16 amino acids. CDR3 sequence: CASSEIQGSAAGELFF.

This CDR3 is CASSQDAGYEQFF. The rearrangement joins TRBV4-1 to TRBJ2-1; lacking DNA, the TRBD2 call made by TCRdb goes unchecked. There are 13 residues in the CDR3. The germline gives CDR1 MGHRA, CDR2 YSYEKL.

The chain is built from TRBV15 and TRBJ2-3; with no DNA, the TCRdb D assignment of TRBD1 cannot be verified. This CDR3 has 16 amino acids. Germline lookup yields CDR1 LNHNV and CDR2 YYDKDF (reference sequence). CDR3 sequence: CATSRYPGQGQDTQYF.

The V gene is TRBV28, the J gene TRBJ1-1. Germline V gene lookup returns CDR1 MDHEN and CDR2 SYDVKM. CDR3 length equals 14 residues. The CDR3 region is CASSADGSWGEAFF.

The genes are TRBV11-2 and TRBJ1-2. This CDR3 spans 12 amino acids. Germline lookup yields CDR1 SGHAT and CDR2 FQNNGV. CDR3 loop: CASSSVTTGYTF. The full variable domain, with the rest looked up from reference TRBV11-2 and TRBJ1-2, is EAGVAQSPRYKIIEKRQSVAFWCNPISGHATLYWYQQILGQGPKLLIQFQNNGVVDDSQLPKDRFSAERLKGVDSTLKIQPAKLEDSAVYLCASSSVTTGYTFGSGTRLTVV.

This chain joins TRBV5-1 and TRBJ1-1. Germline CDR1 is SGHRS and CDR2 is YFSETQ. The CDR3 spans 15 residues. The CDR3 spells CASSPFGGEAVEAFF.

The V and J genes are TRBV5-6 and TRBJ1-1. Germline CDR1 and CDR2: SGHDT and YYEEEE. The CDR3 totals 14 residues. CDR3 protein: CASSTGPMNTEAFF.

The V and J genes are TRBV7-8 and TRBJ2-3. CDR1 is SGHVS and CDR2 is FQNEAQ in the germline V gene. The CDR3 has 17 amino acids. CDR3 in amino acids: CASSLVSLYASTDTQYF.

The chain couples TRBV20-1 to TRBJ2-1; the D call of TRBD1 rests on TCRdb alone, since no DNA is present to check it. The CDR3 runs 14 residues. The germline gives CDR1 DFQATT, CDR2 SNEGSKA (reference sequence). This CDR3 reads CSAAQGVEANEQFF.

Measured by frequency, this clonotype is medium-sized. This chain joins TRBV20-1 and TRBJ2-3; TCRdb calls TRBD2, which cannot be checked without DNA. Looked up from germline, CDR1 is DFQATT and CDR2 is SNEGSKA (reference sequence). The CDR3 spans 16 residues. The CDR3 sequence is CSAREALAGDTDTQYF.

The genes are TRBV7-2 and TRBJ1-5. In germline, CDR1 is SGHTA, CDR2 FQGNSA. This CDR3 contains 15 residues. CDR3 loop: CASSLKGALGSPQHF.

The V call is TRBV7-9, the J call TRBJ1-2; the D call of TRBD1 rests on TCRdb alone, since no DNA is present to check it. CDR3 size: 12 residues. Germline V gives CDR1 SEHNR, CDR2 FQNEAQ (reference sequence). The CDR3 spells CASSPPDNGYTF.

Measured by frequency, this clonotype is medium-sized (0.01 to 0.1%). V is TRBV28 and J is TRBJ2-5; TCRdb gives TRBD1 as the D gene, but with no DNA this cannot be confirmed. The CDR3 length is 15 residues. Germline V gives CDR1 MDHEN, CDR2 SYDVKM. CDR3 region: CASSFHGTGKKTQYF. Full variable domain (outside the CDR3, taken from reference TRBV28 and TRBJ2-5): DVKVTQSSRYLVKRTGEKVFLECVQDMDHENMFWYRQDPGLGLRLIYFSYDVKMKEKGDIPEGYSVSREKKERFSLILESASTNQTSMYLCASSFHGTGKKTQYFGPGTRLLVL.

The rearrangement joins TRBV4-2 to TRBJ2-7; TCRdb calls TRBD2, which cannot be checked without DNA. Germline lookup yields CDR1 LGHNA and CDR2 YNFKEQ. The CDR3 contains 15 residues. CDR3 sequence reads: CASSFSLSGTYEQYF.

J is TRBJ2-2 and V is TRBV9; absent DNA, TCRdb's TRBD2 call cannot be checked. This CDR3 spans 14 amino acids. Germline-derived CDR1 and CDR2 are SGDLS and YYNGEE. The CDR3 sequence is CASSGQSSLEGLFF.